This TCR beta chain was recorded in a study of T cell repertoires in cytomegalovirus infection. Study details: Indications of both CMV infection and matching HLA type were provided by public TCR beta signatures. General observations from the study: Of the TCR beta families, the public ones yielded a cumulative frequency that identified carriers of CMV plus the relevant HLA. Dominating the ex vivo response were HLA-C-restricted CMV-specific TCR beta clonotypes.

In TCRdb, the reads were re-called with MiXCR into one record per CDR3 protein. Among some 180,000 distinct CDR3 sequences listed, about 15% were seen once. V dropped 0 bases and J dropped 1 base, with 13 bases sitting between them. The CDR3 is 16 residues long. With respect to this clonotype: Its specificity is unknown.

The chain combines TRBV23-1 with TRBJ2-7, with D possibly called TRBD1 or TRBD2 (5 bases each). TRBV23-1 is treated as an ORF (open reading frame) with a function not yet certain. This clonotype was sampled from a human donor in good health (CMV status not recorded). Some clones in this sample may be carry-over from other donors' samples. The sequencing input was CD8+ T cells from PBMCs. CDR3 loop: CASSQSPRGKSYEQYF. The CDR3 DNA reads TGCGCCAGCAGTCAATCGCCCCGGGGCAAGTCCTACGAGCAGTACTTC.